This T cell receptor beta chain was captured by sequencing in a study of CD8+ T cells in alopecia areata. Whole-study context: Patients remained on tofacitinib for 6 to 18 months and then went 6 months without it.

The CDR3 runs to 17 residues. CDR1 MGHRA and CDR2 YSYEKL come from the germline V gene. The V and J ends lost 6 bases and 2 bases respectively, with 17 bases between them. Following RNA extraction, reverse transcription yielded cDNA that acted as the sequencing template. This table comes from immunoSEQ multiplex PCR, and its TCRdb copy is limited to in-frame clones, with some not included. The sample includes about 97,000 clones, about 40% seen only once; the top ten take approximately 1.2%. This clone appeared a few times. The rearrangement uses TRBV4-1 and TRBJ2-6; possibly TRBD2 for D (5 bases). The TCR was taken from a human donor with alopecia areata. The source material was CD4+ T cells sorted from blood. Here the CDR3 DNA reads TGCGCCAGCAGTCCCGGCAGAGGGCTCACTGGGGCCAACGTCCTGACTTTC. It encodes CASSPGRGLTGANVLTF.